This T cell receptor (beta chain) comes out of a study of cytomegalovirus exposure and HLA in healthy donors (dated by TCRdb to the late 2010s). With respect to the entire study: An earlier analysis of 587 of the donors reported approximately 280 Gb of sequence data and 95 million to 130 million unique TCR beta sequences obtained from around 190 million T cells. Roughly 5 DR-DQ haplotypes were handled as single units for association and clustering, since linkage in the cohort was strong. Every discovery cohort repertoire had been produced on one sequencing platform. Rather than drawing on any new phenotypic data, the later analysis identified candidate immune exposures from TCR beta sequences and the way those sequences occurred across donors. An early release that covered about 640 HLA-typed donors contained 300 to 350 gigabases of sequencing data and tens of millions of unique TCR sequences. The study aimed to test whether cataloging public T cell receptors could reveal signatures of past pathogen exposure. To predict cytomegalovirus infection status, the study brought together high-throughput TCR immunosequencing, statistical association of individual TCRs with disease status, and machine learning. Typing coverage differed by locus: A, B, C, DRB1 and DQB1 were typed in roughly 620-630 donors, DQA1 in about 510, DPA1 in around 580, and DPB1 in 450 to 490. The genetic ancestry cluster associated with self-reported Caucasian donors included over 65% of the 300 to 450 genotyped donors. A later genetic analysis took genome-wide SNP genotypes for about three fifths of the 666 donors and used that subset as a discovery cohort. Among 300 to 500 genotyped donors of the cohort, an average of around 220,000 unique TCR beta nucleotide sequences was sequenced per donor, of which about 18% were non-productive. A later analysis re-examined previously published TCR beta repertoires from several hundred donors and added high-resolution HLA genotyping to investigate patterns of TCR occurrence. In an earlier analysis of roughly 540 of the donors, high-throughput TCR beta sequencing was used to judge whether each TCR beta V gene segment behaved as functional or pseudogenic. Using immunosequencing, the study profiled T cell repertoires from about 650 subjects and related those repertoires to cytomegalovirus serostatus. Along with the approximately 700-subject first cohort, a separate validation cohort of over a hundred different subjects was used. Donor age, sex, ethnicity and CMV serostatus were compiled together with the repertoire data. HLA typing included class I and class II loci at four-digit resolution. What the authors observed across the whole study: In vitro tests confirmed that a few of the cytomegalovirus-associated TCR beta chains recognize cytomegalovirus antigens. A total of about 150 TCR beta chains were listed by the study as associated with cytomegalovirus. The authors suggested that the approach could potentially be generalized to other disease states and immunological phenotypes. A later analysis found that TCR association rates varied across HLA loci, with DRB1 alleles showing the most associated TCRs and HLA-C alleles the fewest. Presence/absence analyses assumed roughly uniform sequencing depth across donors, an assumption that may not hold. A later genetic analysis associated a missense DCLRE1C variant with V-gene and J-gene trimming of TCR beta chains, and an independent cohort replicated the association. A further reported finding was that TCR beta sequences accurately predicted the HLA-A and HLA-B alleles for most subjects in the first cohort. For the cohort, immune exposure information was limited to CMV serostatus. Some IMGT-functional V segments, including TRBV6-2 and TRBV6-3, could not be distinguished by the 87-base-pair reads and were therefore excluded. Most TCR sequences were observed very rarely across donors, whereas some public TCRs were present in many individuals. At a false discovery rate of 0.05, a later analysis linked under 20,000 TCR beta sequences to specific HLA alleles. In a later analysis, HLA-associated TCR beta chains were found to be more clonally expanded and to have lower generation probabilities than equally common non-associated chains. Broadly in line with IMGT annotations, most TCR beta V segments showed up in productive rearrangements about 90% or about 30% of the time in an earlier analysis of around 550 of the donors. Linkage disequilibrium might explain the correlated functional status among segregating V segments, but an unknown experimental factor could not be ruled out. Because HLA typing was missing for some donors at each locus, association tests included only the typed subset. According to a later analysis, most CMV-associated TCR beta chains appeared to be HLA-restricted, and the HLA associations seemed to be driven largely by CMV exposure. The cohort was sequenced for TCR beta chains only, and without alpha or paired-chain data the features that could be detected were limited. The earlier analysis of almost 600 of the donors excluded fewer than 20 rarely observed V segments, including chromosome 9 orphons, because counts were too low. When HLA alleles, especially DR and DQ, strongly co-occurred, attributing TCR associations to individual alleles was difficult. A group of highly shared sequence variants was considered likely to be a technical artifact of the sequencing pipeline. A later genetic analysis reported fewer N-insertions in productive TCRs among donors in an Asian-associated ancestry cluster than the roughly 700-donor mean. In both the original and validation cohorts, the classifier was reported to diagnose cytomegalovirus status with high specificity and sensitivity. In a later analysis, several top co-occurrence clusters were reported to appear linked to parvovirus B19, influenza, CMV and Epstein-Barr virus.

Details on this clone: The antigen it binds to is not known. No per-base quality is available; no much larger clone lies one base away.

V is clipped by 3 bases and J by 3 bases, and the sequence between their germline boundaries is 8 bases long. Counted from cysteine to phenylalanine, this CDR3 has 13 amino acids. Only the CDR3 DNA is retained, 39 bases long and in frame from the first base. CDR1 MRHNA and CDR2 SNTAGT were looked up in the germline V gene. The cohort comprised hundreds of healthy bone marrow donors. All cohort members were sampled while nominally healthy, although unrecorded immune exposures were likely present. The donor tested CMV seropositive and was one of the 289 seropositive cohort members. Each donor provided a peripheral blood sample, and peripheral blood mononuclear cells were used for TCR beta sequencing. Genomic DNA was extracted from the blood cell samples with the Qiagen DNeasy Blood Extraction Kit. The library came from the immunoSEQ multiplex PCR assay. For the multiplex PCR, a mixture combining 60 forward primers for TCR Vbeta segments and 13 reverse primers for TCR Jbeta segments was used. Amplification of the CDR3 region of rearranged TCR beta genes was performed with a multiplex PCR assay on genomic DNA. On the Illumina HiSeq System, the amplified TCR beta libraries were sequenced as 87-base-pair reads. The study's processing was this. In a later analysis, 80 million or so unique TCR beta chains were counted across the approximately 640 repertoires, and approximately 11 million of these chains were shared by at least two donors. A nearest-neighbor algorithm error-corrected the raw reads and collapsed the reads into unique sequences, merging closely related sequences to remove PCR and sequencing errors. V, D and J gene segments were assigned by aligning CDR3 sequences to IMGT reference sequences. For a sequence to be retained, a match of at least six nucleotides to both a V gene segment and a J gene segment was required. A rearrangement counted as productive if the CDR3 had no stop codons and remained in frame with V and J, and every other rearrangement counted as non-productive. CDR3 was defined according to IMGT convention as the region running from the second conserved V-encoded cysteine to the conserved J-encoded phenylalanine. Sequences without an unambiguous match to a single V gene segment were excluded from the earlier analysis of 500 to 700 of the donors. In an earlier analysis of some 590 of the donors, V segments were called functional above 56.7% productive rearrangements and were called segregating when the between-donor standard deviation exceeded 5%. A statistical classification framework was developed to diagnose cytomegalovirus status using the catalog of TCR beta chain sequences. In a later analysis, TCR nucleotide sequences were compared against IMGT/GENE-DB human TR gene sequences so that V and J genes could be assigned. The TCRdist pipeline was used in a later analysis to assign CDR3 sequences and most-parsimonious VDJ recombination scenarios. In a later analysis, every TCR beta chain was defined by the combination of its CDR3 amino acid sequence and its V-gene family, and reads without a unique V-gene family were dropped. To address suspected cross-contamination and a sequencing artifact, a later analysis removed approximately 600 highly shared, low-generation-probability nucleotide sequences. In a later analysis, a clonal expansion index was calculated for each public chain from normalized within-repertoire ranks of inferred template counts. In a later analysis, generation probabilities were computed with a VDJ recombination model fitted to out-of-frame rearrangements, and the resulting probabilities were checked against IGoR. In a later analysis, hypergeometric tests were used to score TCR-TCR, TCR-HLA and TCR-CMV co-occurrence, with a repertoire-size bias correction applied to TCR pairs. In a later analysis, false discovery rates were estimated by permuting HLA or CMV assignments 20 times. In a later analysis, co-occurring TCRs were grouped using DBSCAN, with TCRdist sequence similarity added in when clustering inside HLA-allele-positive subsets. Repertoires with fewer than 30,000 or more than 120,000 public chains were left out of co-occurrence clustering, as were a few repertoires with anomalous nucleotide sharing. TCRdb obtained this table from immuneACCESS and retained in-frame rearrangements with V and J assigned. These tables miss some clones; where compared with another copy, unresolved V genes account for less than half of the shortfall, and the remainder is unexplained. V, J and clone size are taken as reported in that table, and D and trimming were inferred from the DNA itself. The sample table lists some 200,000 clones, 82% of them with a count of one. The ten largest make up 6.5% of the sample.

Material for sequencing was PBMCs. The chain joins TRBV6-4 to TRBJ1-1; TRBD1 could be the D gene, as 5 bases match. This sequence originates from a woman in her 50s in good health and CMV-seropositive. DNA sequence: TGTGCCAGCAGTGAACAGGAACACACTGAAGCTTTCTTT. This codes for CASSEQEHTEAFF.